These 25 T cell receptor beta chains originate from one sample sequenced in a study of T cells in narcolepsy. The table came from immunoSEQ multiplex PCR; TCRdb's copy has only in-frame clones and leaves some out. The table lists 20,000 to 30,000 clones, roughly 85% of them singletons. The sample taken for sequencing was CD45RA- memory CD4+ T cells from PBMCs. These receptors all come from a human donor with narcolepsy.

This chain joins TRBV10-3 and TRBJ2-7, with 11 bases lining up with TRBD2. The CDR3 has 16 amino acids. Germline assignment: CDR1 ENHRY and CDR2 SYGVKD. Trimming at V came to 6 bases and at J to 5 bases, leaving 12 bases not matched to a gene. The CDR3 coding sequence is TGTGCCATCAGAAATCCGACTAGCGGGACTAGGGACGAGCAGTACTTC. This encodes CAIRNPTSGTRDEQYF.

The chain has TRBV7-8 and TRBJ1-4; D remains ambiguous. Trimming left V 0 bases short and J 2 bases short, with 7 bases between. Germline loops: CDR1 SGHVS, CDR2 FQNEAQ. The CDR3 runs to 15 residues. The CDR3: CASSLAPVTNEKLFF. CDR3 nucleotides: TGTGCCAGCAGCTTAGCCCCGGTGACTAATGAAAAACTGTTTTTT.

This clone was picked up a small number of times. The rearrangement uses TRBV14 and TRBJ1-4; D is unresolved. The CDR3 has 15 residues. Germline V lookup: CDR1 SGHDN, CDR2 FVKESK. Trimming left V 4 bases short and J 4 bases short, with 13 bases between. The CDR3 coding sequence is TGTGCCAGCAGCCCGTTGGAGGGTAATAATGAAAAACTGTTTTTT. It translates to CASSPLEGNNEKLFF.

The V call is TRBV5-4, the J call TRBJ1-2; tentative D call: TRBD1 (5 bases). The V and J ends lost 4 bases and 0 bases respectively, with 16 bases between them. Germline V CDR1 and CDR2: SGHNT, YYREEE (reference sequence). This CDR3 has 16 residues. CDR3 in DNA: TGTGCCAGCAGCCCCACGGGGACTGGGTCTAACTATGGCTACACCTTC. Encoded protein: CASSPTGTGSNYGYTF.

V is TRBV5-8 and J is TRBJ1-5; 9 nucleotides align to TRBD1. CDR1 and CDR2 from the germline V gene are SGHTS and YDEGEE. This CDR3 is built from 17 residues. V lost 4 bases, J lost 1 base, and 9 bases stayed unmatched. The CDR3 reads CASSARKGTGSNQPQHF. CDR3 nucleotide sequence: TGTGCCAGCAGCGCGAGGAAGGGGACAGGGAGCAATCAGCCCCAGCATTTT.

This clone was observed once. The V call is TRBV5-6, the J call TRBJ1-1; D is unresolved. Germline loops: CDR1 SGHDT, CDR2 YYEEEE. CDR3 size: 12 residues. The V and J ends lost 1 base and 9 bases respectively, with 10 bases between them. The CDR3 reads CASSLFFRKAFF. CDR3 in DNA: TGTGCCAGCAGCTTGTTTTTCCGTAAAGCTTTCTTT. Together with reference TRBV5-6 and TRBJ1-1, the CDR3 gives the full variable domain: DAGVTQSPTHLIKTRGQQVTLRCSPKSGHDTVSWYQQALGQGPQFIFQYYEEEERQRGNFPDRFSGHQFPNYSSELNVNALLLGDSALYLCASSLFFRKAFFGQGTRLTVV.

This chain joins TRBV28 and TRBJ1-2; no clear D. The length of the CDR3 is 12 residues. V lost 2 bases, J lost 2 bases, and 3 bases lay in between. The V gene's germline CDR1 is MDHEN and CDR2 SYDVKM. CDR3 DNA: TGTGCCAGCAGTTTAGCGAACTATGGCTACACCTTC. Translating gives CASSLANYGYTF.

The chain recombines TRBV25-1 with TRBJ2-4; perhaps TRBD2 as D (6 bases). V lost 1 base to trimming and J lost 0 bases, with 10 bases between them. Germline assignment: CDR1 MGHDK and CDR2 SYGVNS. This CDR3 region has 16 residues. The CDR3 loop is CASSESEGGAKNIQYF. CDR3 coding DNA: TGTGCCAGCAGTGAATCGGAGGGAGGAGCCAAAAACATTCAGTACTTC. Filled out from reference TRBV25-1 and TRBJ2-4, the complete variable domain reads EADIYQTPRYLVIGTGKKITLECSQTMGHDKMYWYQQDPGMELHLIHYSYGVNSTEKGDLSSESTVSRIRTEHFPLTLESARPSHTSQYLCASSESEGGAKNIQYFGAGTRLSVL.

The chain carries TRBV9 and TRBJ2-4; 9 bases are a match to TRBD1. The germline CDR1 and CDR2 sequences are SGDLS and YYNGEE. V trimming: 1 base; J trimming: 4 bases; junction bases outside the gene matches: 9. The CDR3 is 17 residues long. DNA of the CDR3: TGTGCCAGCAGCGTACAGACAGGGGGAACACAAAAAAACATTCAGTACTTC. Its protein product is CASSVQTGGTQKNIQYF.

The chain carries TRBV5-1 and TRBJ2-5; tentatively, D is TRBD2 (5 bases). The DNA end is more similar to TRBJ2-7, so the J call may be wrong. The CDR3 is 13 amino acids. The germline V gene encodes CDR1 SGHRS and CDR2 YFSETQ. The CDR3 bases are TGCGCCAGCAGCCCTGACGGGGTCTACGAGCAGTACTTC. Residues: CASSPDGVYEQYF.

Here the CDR3 DNA reads TGTGCCAGCAAGGGACAGGGAAAAGAGACCCAGTACTTC. This translates into CASKGQGKETQYF. The chain has TRBV2 and TRBJ2-5, with 9 bases aligning to TRBD1. This CDR3 has 13 residues. The germline CDR1 and CDR2 sequences are SNHLY and FYNNEI. J lost 3 bases, V lost 7 bases, and 3 bases had no gene match.

The V call is TRBV6-5, the J call TRBJ1-1; 7 positions agree with TRBD1. Germline V gene data show CDR1 as MNHEY and CDR2 as SVGAGI. The trim removed 4 bases at V and 0 bases at J, leaving 8 bases unmatched. The CDR3 totals 16 residues. CDR3 sequence (DNA): TGTGCCAGCAGTTTAAACAGGGGCCATATGAACACTGAAGCTTTCTTT. It codes for CASSLNRGHMNTEAFF.

V usage is TRBV6-5 and J usage is TRBJ2-7; the match to TRBD2 covers 7 bases. V shed 0 bases, J shed 4 bases, and the junction held 9 bases outside the gene matches. CDR1 is MNHEY and CDR2 is SVGAGI in the germline V gene. The CDR3 spans 16 residues. The CDR3 DNA reads TGTGCCAGCAGTTACTCGGAAGTCCGCGGGAGTTACGAGCAGTACTTC. It translates to CASSYSEVRGSYEQYF.

The V and J genes are TRBV27 and TRBJ2-2; 8 bases are shared with TRBD2. J lost 4 bases, V lost 3 bases, and 7 bases had no gene match. The CDR3 runs to 16 residues. The germline gives CDR1 MNHEY, CDR2 SMNVEV (reference sequence). The CDR3 loop is CASSFRPSGLTGELFF. The CDR3 region has the DNA TGTGCCAGCAGTTTTCGGCCTAGCGGGCTCACCGGGGAGCTGTTTTTT.

As regards this clone: Compared with germline, one end of the junction differs, possibly owing to a read error. The J gene is TRBJ2-1, the V gene TRBV6-5; 9 positions match TRBD1. Per germline, CDR1 MNHEY and CDR2 SVGAGI. CDR3 length equals 14 residues. CDR3 sequence (DNA): TGTGCCAGCAGTGACTCGGGACAGGGTTATGAGCAGTTCTTC. It yields the protein CASSDSGQGYEQFF.

The chain uses TRBV5-1 and TRBJ2-1; the match to TRBD2 covers 15 bases. The CDR3 totals 16 residues. Germline-derived CDR1 and CDR2 are SGHRS and YFSETQ. Trimming removed 4 bases from V and 3 bases from J; junction bases left unmatched: 2. This CDR3 is CASSAGLAGGYNEQFF. The CDR3 nucleotides are TGCGCCAGCAGCGCGGGACTAGCGGGAGGCTACAATGAGCAGTTCTTC.

This clone was counted once. The CDR3 sequence is CARGMRGSIYNEQFF. CDR3 DNA: TGTGCCAGAGGGATGAGGGGGAGTATCTACAATGAGCAGTTCTTC. The chain recombines TRBV19 with TRBJ2-1, with D maybe TRBD1 (6 bases). Germline loops: CDR1 LNHDA, CDR2 SQIVND (reference sequence). The length of the CDR3 is 15 residues. The germline V and J ends were trimmed by 9 bases and 3 bases, with 18 bases remaining between them.

The chain is built from TRBV13 and TRBJ2-3, with 10 bases identical to TRBD2. This CDR3 is built from 21 residues. Looked up from germline, CDR1 is PRHDT and CDR2 is FYEKMQ (reference sequence). The J segment lost 1 base and the V segment lost 1 base, leaving 17 bases of the junction unmatched. This CDR3 reads CASSLEGGGGTSASGTDTQYF. CDR3 bases: TGTGCCAGCAGCTTAGAAGGGGGTGGCGGGACTAGCGCCTCGGGCACAGATACGCAGTATTTT.

V usage is TRBV18 and J usage is TRBJ2-5, with TRBD2 as a possible D gene (6 bases). V lost 1 base, J lost 11 bases, and 17 bases lay in between. Germline V gene data show CDR1 as KGHSH and CDR2 as LQKENI. CDR3 size: 14 residues. CDR3 amino acids: CASSPRREDPGQYF. The CDR3 DNA follows: TGTGCCAGCTCACCACGGAGGGAGGACCCAGGGCAGTACTTC.

The genes are TRBV5-5 and TRBJ2-3; the match to TRBD2 covers 8 bases. The length of the CDR3 is 15 residues. The germline CDR1 and CDR2 sequences are SGHKS and YYEKEE (reference sequence). The ends lost 2 bases at V and 2 bases at J; junction bases unmatched: 4. CDR3 nucleotide sequence: TGTGCCAGCAGCTTCACGGGAGGGAACACAGATACGCAGTATTTT. Amino acids: CASSFTGGNTDTQYF.

This clone was detected once. The chain carries TRBV20-1 and TRBJ2-5; 7 bases match TRBD2. The CDR3 length is 11 residues. The germline V gene encodes CDR1 DFQATT and CDR2 SNEGSKA (reference sequence). Germline trimming cut 7 bases from V and 3 bases from J; bases unmatched to any gene: 2. CDR3 sequence (DNA): TGCAGTGTACTAGCGAAAGAGACCCAGTACTTC. This codes for CSVLAKETQYF.

This clone turned up a few times. This chain joins TRBV9 and TRBJ1-5; D is possibly TRBD1 (5 bases). Trimming took off 3 bases at V and 1 base at J, with 11 bases between the two ends. Germline V gene data show CDR1 as SGDLS and CDR2 as YYNGEE. This CDR3 region has 15 residues. The CDR3 bases are TGTGCCAGCAGCGGGGGCCTTTTAAGCAATCAGCCCCAGCATTTT. Its translation is CASSGGLLSNQPQHF.

CDR3: CASSLESLAGAGRSNEQFF. The DNA for the CDR3 is TGTGCCAGCAGCTTAGAATCACTAGCGGGAGCTGGTCGGAGCAATGAGCAGTTCTTC. The chain couples TRBV13 to TRBJ2-1; 11 nucleotides align to TRBD2. Germline lookup yields CDR1 PRHDT and CDR2 FYEKMQ (reference sequence). After removal of 1 base from V and 6 bases from J, the junction contained 14 bases not matched to a gene. This CDR3 comprises 19 residues. The complete variable domain, with remaining parts taken from reference TRBV13 and TRBJ2-1, reads AAGVIQSPRHLIKEKRETATLKCYPIPRHDTVYWYQQGPGQDPQFLISFYEKMQSDKGSIPDRFSAQQFSDYHSELNMSSLELGDSALYFCASSLESLAGAGRSNEQFFGPGTRLTVL.

This chain uses TRBV5-1 with TRBJ2-7; a weak D match, TRBD1 (5 bases). The V end lost 4 bases, the J end lost 2 bases, and 13 bases lay between the germline ends. The CDR3 totals 14 residues. The germline CDR1 and CDR2 sequences are SGHRS and YFSETQ. The CDR3 sequence is CASSQDRGTYEQYF. The DNA for the CDR3 is TGCGCCAGCAGCCAAGACAGAGGAACCTACGAGCAGTACTTC.

This clone was seen a few times. The chain is built from TRBV7-8 and TRBJ2-5; 7 positions agree with TRBD1. V lost 2 bases and J lost 11; bases outside the gene matches: 20. The CDR3 is made up of 17 amino acids. Per the germline V gene, CDR1 is SGHVS and CDR2 is FQNEAQ. The CDR3 DNA sequence: TGTGCCAGCAGCTTAACCGCCGACAGGGCCATCCTGAGGGAGCAGTACTTC. This codes for CASSLTADRAILREQYF.